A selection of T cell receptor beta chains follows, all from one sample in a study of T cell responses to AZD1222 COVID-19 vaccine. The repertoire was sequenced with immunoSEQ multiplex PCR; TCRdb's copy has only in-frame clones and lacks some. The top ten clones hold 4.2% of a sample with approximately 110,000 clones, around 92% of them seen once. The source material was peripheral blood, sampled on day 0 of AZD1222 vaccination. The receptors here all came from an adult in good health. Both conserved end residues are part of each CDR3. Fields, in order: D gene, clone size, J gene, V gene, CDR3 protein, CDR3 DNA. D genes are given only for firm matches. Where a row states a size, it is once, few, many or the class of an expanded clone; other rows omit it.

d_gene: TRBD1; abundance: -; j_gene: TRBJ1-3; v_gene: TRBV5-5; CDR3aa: CASSYSDRVHTIYF; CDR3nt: TGTGCCAGCAGCTATTCGGACAGGGTTCACACCATATATTTT
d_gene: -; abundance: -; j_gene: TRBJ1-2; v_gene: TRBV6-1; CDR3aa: CASSDYGLNYGYTF; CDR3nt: TGTGCCAGCAGTGATTATGGACTTAACTATGGCTACACCTTC
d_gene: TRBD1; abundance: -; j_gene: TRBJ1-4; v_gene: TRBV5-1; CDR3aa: CASGPGQGFEKLFF; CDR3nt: TGCGCCAGCGGGCCGGGACAGGGGTTTGAAAAACTGTTTTTT
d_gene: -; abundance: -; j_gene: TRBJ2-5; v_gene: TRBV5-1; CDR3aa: CASRERGGQETQYF; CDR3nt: TGCGCCAGCCGGGAGAGGGGGGGCCAAGAGACCCAGTACTTC
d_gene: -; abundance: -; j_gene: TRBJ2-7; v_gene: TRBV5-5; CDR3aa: CASSRRSYEQYF; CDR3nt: TGTGCCAGCAGCCGCCGAAGCTACGAGCAGTACTTC
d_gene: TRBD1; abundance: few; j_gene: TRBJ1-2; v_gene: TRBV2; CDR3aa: CASSRGQSLGYTF; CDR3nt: TGTGCCAGCAGTCGGGGACAGAGTCTCGGCTACACCTTC
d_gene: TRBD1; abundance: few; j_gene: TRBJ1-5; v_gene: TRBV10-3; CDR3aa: CATTQGDQPQHF; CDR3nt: TGTGCCACCACCCAGGGGGATCAGCCCCAGCATTTT
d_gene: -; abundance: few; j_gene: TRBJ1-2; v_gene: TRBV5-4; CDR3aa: CASSLTVNYGYTF; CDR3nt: TGTGCCAGCAGCTTGACAGTGAACTATGGCTACACCTTC
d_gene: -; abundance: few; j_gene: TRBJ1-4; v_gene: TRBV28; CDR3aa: CASRRTEDREKLFF; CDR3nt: TGTGCCAGCAGAAGGACGGAGGACCGAGAAAAACTGTTTTTT
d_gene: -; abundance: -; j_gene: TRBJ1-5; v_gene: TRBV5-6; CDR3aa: CASSFSSANQPQHF; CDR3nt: TGTGCCAGCAGCTTTTCCAGCGCGAATCAGCCCCAGCATTTT
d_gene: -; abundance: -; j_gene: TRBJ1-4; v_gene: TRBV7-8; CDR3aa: CASSLAAGLSEKLFF; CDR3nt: TGTGCCAGCAGCTTAGCCGCTGGTCTAAGTGAAAAACTGTTTTTT
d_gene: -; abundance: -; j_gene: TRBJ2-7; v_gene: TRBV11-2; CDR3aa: CASSSNHRVLSYEQYF; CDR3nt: TGTGCCAGCAGCTCAAACCACAGGGTCCTCTCCTACGAGCAGTACTTC
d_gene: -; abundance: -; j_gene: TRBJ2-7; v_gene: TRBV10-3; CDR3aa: CAISPDTTKEQYF; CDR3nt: TGTGCCATCAGTCCGGACACGACTAAAGAGCAGTACTTC
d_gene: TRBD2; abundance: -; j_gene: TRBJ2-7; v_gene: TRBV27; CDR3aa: CASSLTSGSSLEQYF; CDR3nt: TGTGCCAGCAGCCTTACTAGCGGGAGCTCGTTGGAGCAGTACTTC
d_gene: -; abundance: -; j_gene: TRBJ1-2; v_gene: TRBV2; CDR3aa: CASREYGYTF; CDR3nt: TGTGCCAGCCGCGAGTATGGCTACACCTTC
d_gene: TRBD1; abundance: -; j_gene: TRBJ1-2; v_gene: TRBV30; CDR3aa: CAWSGDRGLVKGYTF; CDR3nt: TGTGCCTGGAGTGGGGACAGGGGCTTGGTAAAAGGCTACACCTTC
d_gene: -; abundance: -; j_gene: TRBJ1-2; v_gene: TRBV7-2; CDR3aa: CASSPPLDSYGYTF; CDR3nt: TGTGCCAGCAGCCCCCCGCTAGATAGCTATGGCTACACCTTC
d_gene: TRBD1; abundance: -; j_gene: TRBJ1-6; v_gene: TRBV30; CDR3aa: CAWQTGTGNSPLHF; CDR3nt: TGTGCCTGGCAGACCGGGACAGGTAATTCACCCCTCCACTTT
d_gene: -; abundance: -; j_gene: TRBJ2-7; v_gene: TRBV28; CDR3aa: CASSRHSGRYEQYF; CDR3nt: TGTGCCAGCAGTCGCCACAGCGGCCGTTACGAGCAGTACTTC
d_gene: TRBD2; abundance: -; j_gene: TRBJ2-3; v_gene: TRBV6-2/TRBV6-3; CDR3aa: CASSYPSSGRGGRTDTQYF; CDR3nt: TGTGCCAGCAGTTACCCGTCGTCAGGGCGGGGGGGCCGCACAGATACGCAGTATTTT
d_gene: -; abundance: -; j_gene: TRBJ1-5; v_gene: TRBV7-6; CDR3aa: CASSQPNQPQHF; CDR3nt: TGTGCCAGCAGCCAACCTAATCAGCCCCAGCATTTT
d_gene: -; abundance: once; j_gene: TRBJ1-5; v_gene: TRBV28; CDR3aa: CASSSPSQGTNQPQHF; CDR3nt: TGTGCCAGCAGTTCCCCCAGCCAGGGAACAAATCAGCCCCAGCATTTT
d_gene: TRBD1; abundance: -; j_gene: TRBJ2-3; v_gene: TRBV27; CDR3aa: CASSSPGTVYTQYF; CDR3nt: TGTGCCAGCAGTTCTCCCGGGACAGTCTATACGCAGTATTTT
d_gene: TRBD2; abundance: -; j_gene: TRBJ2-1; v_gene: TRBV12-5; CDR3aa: CASAMGLANNEQFF; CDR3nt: TGTGCTAGTGCCATGGGACTAGCGAACAATGAGCAGTTCTTC
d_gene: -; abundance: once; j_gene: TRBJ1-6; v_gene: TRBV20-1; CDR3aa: CSARDSPLHF; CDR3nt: TGCAGTGCTAGGGATTCACCCCTCCACTTT
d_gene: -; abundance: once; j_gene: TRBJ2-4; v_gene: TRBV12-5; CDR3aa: CASGLEPWDKNIQYF; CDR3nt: TGTGCTAGTGGTTTAGAACCTTGGGACAAAAACATTCAGTACTTC